The 6 T cell receptor beta chains given below trace back to one sample, sequenced in a study of T cells in Graves' hyperthyroidism and ophthalmopathy. It was RNA transcripts that yielded the amplified TCR beta CDR3 regions. Using the HTBI primer set, a first-round RT-PCR was run on the TCR CDR3. Via MiXCR, TCRdb re-called the multiplex PCR reads, giving one row per CDR3 protein. There are over 700,000 distinct CDR3 sequences in the sample; under 20% occur only once, and 15% to 20% lies in the top ten. Sequenced: blood. These receptors all come from a woman in her forties or fifties with Graves' hyperthyroidism that later progressed to Graves' ophthalmopathy.

The table lists this clonotype with a count of one. The chain uses TRBV7-9 and TRBJ2-2, with 7 bases that match TRBD1. Germline V gene lookup returns CDR1 SEHNR and CDR2 FQNEAQ (reference sequence). This CDR3 has 17 residues. The V gene end was trimmed by 5 bases and the J gene end by 7 bases; junction bases not matched to a gene: 16. The CDR3 nucleotides are TGTGCCAGCAGCACTACCAACCTCGACAGGGTCAGCGGGGAGCTGTTTTTT. It codes for CASSTTNLDRVSGELFF.

This chain joins TRBV9 and TRBJ2-1; D is possibly TRBD2 (6 bases). The CDR3 sequence is 15 residues long. CDR1 and CDR2 (germline): SGDLS, YYNGEE. V was trimmed by 4 bases and J by 4 bases, leaving 15 bases between them. The CDR3: CASSYAGLEYNEQFF. The DNA for the CDR3 is TGTGCCAGCAGCTATGCGGGACTGGAGTACAATGAGCAGTTCTTC.

The V call is TRBV30, the J call TRBJ2-1; tentatively, D is TRBD2 (5 bases). Germline values: CDR1 GTSNPN, CDR2 SVGIG (reference sequence). Trimming removed 5 bases at V and 8 bases at J, with 7 bases between. This CDR3 is 10 amino acids long. This CDR3 is CAWGRDEQFF. The CDR3 region has the DNA TGTGCCTGGGGGCGGGATGAGCAGTTCTTC.

This clonotype has at least ten counts. The chain is built from TRBV27 and TRBJ1-1; no reliable D call. CDR1 and CDR2 from the germline V gene are MNHEY and SMNVEV (reference sequence). There are 13 residues in the CDR3. V was pared by 9 bases and J by 1 base, with 12 bases between. CDR3 DNA: TGTGCCAGTGGCTACGGTGGGAACACTGAAGCTTTCTTT. Translated, it gives CASGYGGNTEAFF.

The rearrangement uses TRBV7-9 and TRBJ2-5; D is perhaps TRBD1 (5 bases). The CDR3 consists of 15 residues. Trimming removed 3 bases from V and 5 bases from J, with 16 bases in between. Germline CDR1 and CDR2: SEHNR and FQNEAQ (reference sequence). The CDR3: CASSFGQGKLETQYF. CDR3 bases: TGTGCCAGCAGCTTTGGGCAGGGCAAATTGGAGACCCAGTACTTC.

The genes are TRBV19 and TRBJ1-2; 7 bases map to TRBD1. V was clipped by 3 bases and J by 1 base; unmatched bases: 5. The germline gives CDR1 LNHDA, CDR2 SQIVND (reference sequence). This CDR3 region has 15 residues. The CDR3 loop reads CASSISPGGNYGYTF. DNA of the CDR3: TGTGCCAGTAGTATTTCGCCAGGGGGTAACTATGGCTACACCTTC.